One sample yielded the 4 T cell receptor beta chains listed below, sequenced in a study of cytomegalovirus exposure and HLA in healthy donors. Use of 60 Vbeta and 13 Jbeta primers characterized the PCR. Sequenced by immunoSEQ multiplex PCR; TCRdb stores in-frame clones only, minus some. This sample has some 160,000 clones, with 70% to 80% found just once. Input material: PBMCs. These receptors originate from a woman aged 40 to 50 in good health and CMV-seronegative.

This chain's CDR3 is CASSIPGLAGTDTQYF. The CDR3, as DNA: TGTGCCAGCAGCATCCCGGGACTAGCGGGCACAGATACGCAGTATTTT. The chain has TRBV5-4 and TRBJ2-3; the match to TRBD2 covers 11 bases. Trimming at V came to 4 bases and at J to 1 base, leaving 5 bases not matched to a gene. The CDR3 spans 16 residues. CDR1 SGHNT and CDR2 YYREEE come from the germline V gene (reference sequence).

The chain couples TRBV7-2 to TRBJ1-5; TRBD1 agrees at 7 bases. The CDR3 totals 15 residues. The V gene's germline CDR1 is SGHTA and CDR2 FQGNSA. With 1 base clipped from V and 4 bases from J, the junction kept 4 bases outside the gene matches. The CDR3 bases are TGTGCCAGCAGCTTAGACGCAGGGGGGAATCAGCCCCAGCATTTT. Amino acids: CASSLDAGGNQPQHF. Together with reference TRBV7-2 and TRBJ1-5, the CDR3 gives the full variable domain: GAGVSQSPSNKVTEKGKDVELRCDPISGHTALYWYRQSLGQGLEFLIYFQGNSAPDKSGLPSDRFSAERTGGSVSTLTIQRTQQEDSAVYLCASSLDAGGNQPQHFGDGTRLSIL.

This clone was seen only a few times. The rearrangement joins TRBV5-1 to TRBJ1-4; 11 bases are a match to TRBD1. The CDR3 is 15 residues long. Per the germline V gene, CDR1 is SGHRS and CDR2 is YFSETQ. V shed 3 bases, J shed 5 bases, and the junction held 3 bases outside the gene matches. CDR3 loop: CASSWTGGVNEKLFF. The CDR3 DNA follows: TGCGCCAGCAGCTGGACAGGGGGCGTGAATGAAAAACTGTTTTTT. The variable domain in full, completed from reference TRBV5-1 and TRBJ1-4, reads KAGVTQTPRYLIKTRGQQVTLSCSPISGHRSVSWYQQTPGQGLQFLFEYFSETQRNKGNFPGRFSGRQFSNSRSEMNVSTLELGDSALYLCASSWTGGVNEKLFFGSGTQLSVL.

The V and J genes are TRBV30 and TRBJ1-6, with 7 nucleotides matching TRBD1. Germline CDR1 and CDR2: GTSNPN and SVGIG (reference sequence). This CDR3 is built from 12 residues. The V segment lost 7 bases and the J segment 10 bases; nucleotides outside the gene matches: 7. DNA for the CDR3: TGTGCCTCTCCAGGGGGAGGATCACCCCTCCACTTT. Translated, it gives CASPGGGSPLHF.